The 8 T cell receptor beta chains reported below all come from one sample, sequenced in a study of T-cell memory formation after mild COVID-19. Each CDR3 protein gets one entry after TCRdb re-called the 5' RACE reads with MiXCR. The repertoire holds 470,000 or so distinct CDR3 sequences, around a sixth seen once, with more than 9% in the top ten. The sequenced material came from PBMCs or a T cell subset sorted from them (not recorded which). The receptor source for this set is an adult woman who had mild COVID-19 (a few samples of this study predate the infection). Cell type and time point are not known.

V usage is TRBV7-6 and J usage is TRBJ1-1; D remains unclear. Trimming left V 0 bases short and J 3 bases short, with 17 bases between. This CDR3 has 17 residues. Germline CDR1 and CDR2: SGHVS and FNYEAQ. The CDR3 spells CASSLARTGRSDTEAFF. The CDR3 nucleotides are TGTGCCAGCAGCTTAGCGCGGACCGGCAGATCCGACACTGAAGCTTTCTTT.

The chain combines TRBV10-3 with TRBJ1-2; 8 bases align to TRBD1. CDR1 is ENHRY, CDR2 SYGVKD, per germline. The V gene end was trimmed by 5 bases and the J gene end by 8 bases; junction bases not matched to a gene: 13. This CDR3 spans 15 amino acids. The CDR3 nucleotides read TGTGCCATCAGTTTACCGTCGACAGGGGAAGGCGGCTACACCTTC. Translated: CAISLPSTGEGGYTF.

This clonotype was picked up many times. The rearrangement joins TRBV6-6 to TRBJ2-1; weak D call: TRBD1 (6 bases). V dropped 6 bases and J dropped 1 base, with 13 bases sitting between them. The CDR3 is 15 amino acids. Per the germline V gene, CDR1 is MNHNY and CDR2 is SVGAGI (reference sequence). In DNA, the CDR3 is TGTGCCAGCAGGCCGGGACAAGAGTCCTACAATGAGCAGTTCTTC. Translation: CASRPGQESYNEQFF.

This clonotype was counted a few times. This chain joins TRBV5-1 and TRBJ1-1; D gene uncertain. Germline V gene lookup returns CDR1 SGHRS and CDR2 YFSETQ. CDR3 length: 15 amino acids. The ends were cut back, 0 bases at V and 1 base at J, with 10 bases in the middle. DNA for the CDR3: TGCGCCAGCAGCTTGGGGGCAGCCCCGAACACTGAAGCTTTCTTT. Its translation: CASSLGAAPNTEAFF.

This clonotype was observed a few times. The chain is built from TRBV20-1 and TRBJ2-1; 7 bases map to TRBD2. V trimming: 0 bases; J trimming: 2 bases; junction bases outside the gene matches: 4. This CDR3 spans 15 amino acids. Germline V gene data show CDR1 as DFQATT and CDR2 as SNEGSKA (reference sequence). Written as DNA, the CDR3 is TGCAGTGCTAGAGAGGGTGGGGGGGCCTACAATGAGCAGTTCTTC. It encodes CSAREGGGAYNEQFF.

The chain carries TRBV20-1 and TRBJ2-7; maybe TRBD2 (6 bases). V lost 6 bases and J 2 bases, leaving 14 bases between the germline ends. The CDR3 has 13 amino acids. CDR1 is DFQATT, CDR2 SNEGSKA, per germline (reference sequence). The CDR3 coding sequence is TGCAGTGCCCGGCGGGGAGGTACCTACGAGCAGTACTTC. Translating it yields CSARRGGTYEQYF.

DNA for the CDR3: TGTGCCAGCAAGGCCCAGCGAATTCTGAACACTGAAGCTTTCTTT. Encoded protein: CASKAQRILNTEAFF. The chain has TRBV7-2 and TRBJ1-1; no clear D gene. Trimming cost V 7 bases and J 0 bases, with 15 bases left between them. Germline CDR1 reads SGHTA; CDR2 reads FQGNSA. This CDR3 comprises 15 residues.

The chain has TRBV3-1 and TRBJ1-2, with 10 bases lining up with TRBD1. Germline loops: CDR1 LGHDT, CDR2 YNNKEL (reference sequence). The CDR3 is 18 residues long. The V and J ends lost 0 bases and 6 bases, in that order; junction bases with no gene match: 13. The CDR3 region is CASSQDYGMGTGAHGYTF. In nucleotides, the CDR3 is TGTGCCAGCAGCCAAGATTACGGGATGGGGACAGGGGCGCATGGCTACACCTTC.